This T cell receptor beta chain was observed in a study of T-cell memory formation after mild COVID-19 (dated by TCRdb to the early 2020s). As for the study more broadly: Most TCR sequence clusters were specific to one of the two donors. Longitudinal TCRalpha and TCRbeta repertoire sequencing tracked T-cell clones expanding and contracting after mild COVID-19 in a couple of donors. Two young, previously healthy adult volunteers made up the cohort, one male and one female.

Ficoll-Paque density gradient centrifugation was the method used to isolate PBMCs. The sequencing machine was an Illumina NovaSeq 6000. Using 5'RACE with constant-segment primers, TCRalpha and TCRbeta cDNA libraries were constructed, with sample barcodes and unique molecular identifiers added in the process. RNA was extracted from every sample with Trizol reagent. The libraries were amplified in two PCR steps, and the second step added a second sample barcode and Illumina TruSeq adapters. The libraries were sequenced on an Illumina NovaSeq using 2 x 150 bp paired-end reads. From the authors' description of their analysis: With migec v1.2.7, reads were demultiplexed and then collapsed into UMI-guided consensus sequences. Using mixcr v2.1.11, the UMI consensuses were aligned to TRA and TRB V and J templates and assembled into clonotypes. A clonotype was counted as expanded or contracted only if both edgeR and NoisET called the change significant, with noise models trained on biological replicates. edgeR calls used a false discovery rate-adjusted p below 0.01 and a log2 fold-change threshold of 1. As an exploratory analysis of dynamics, PCA with hierarchical clustering was applied to max-normalized trajectories of the 1000 most abundant clonotypes. The CD4 or CD8 phenotype of responding clones was assigned using the separately sequenced CD4+ and CD8+ repertoires. TCRdb redid the processing of the public reads, applying fastp at Q25 and MiXCR, and retained in-frame beta chains. CDR3 protein duplicates are merged, each entry listing the most common genes and DNA. The V and J calls, along with clone size, are taken from TCRdb and not from the paper's own processing. The sample records approximately 500,000 distinct CDR3 sequences, about 23% of which are singletons. The top ten clones comprise approximately 12% of the sample.

Concerning this clonotype: This receptor's antigen is unknown. The sample holds no much larger clone one base away, and base qualities are not on file.

Compared with germline, V lacks 4 bases and J lacks 9 bases; bases without a gene match: 11. There are 16 amino acids in the CDR3, from cysteine to phenylalanine inclusive. CDR3 DNA only is kept here, 48 bases in frame from base 1. Via the germline V gene, CDR1 is MNHNS and CDR2 SASEGT. Here is what the overall study found, with its caveats: Only a couple of mild cases were covered in the study, and larger cohorts including severe cases with pre-infection samples were considered necessary. Contracting CD4+ clones appeared mostly in the CM and EM memory subsets, whereas CD8+ clones were enriched in EMRA. Some responding clones were detected in pre-infection memory, suggesting pre-existing cross-reactive memory T cells joined the SARS-CoV-2 response. SARS-CoV-2 specificity was not confirmed for the second-wave clones peaking on day 37. Clones contracting from day 15 to 85 had balanced CD4/CD8 phenotypes, while a second wave expanding from day 15 to 37 was biased towards CD4+.

This receptor was taken from an adult woman who had mild COVID-19 (a few samples of this study predate the infection). The sample titles of this study are shuffled in the database, so cell type and time point are left out; the donor was told from shared clones. This chain joins TRBV6-1 to TRBJ2-1; TRBD1 fits 11 bases in the junction. What was sequenced was PBMCs or a T cell subset sorted from them (not recorded which). The nucleotides read TGTGCCAGCAGTGCCAAACCGGGACAGGGGGGGACTGAGCAGTTCTTC. It specifies CASSAKPGQGGTEQFF.